Listed below are T cell receptor beta chains from one sample, sequenced in a study of blood T cell repertoires in COVID-19. The assay was immunoSEQ multiplex PCR, and TCRdb's table has in-frame clones only and misses some. The sample lists more than 40,000 clones, more than 75% occurring once. The material sequenced was peripheral blood. Source of these receptors: a man aged 60-69 years with active or convalescent COVID-19. CDR3s include the opening cysteine and the closing phenylalanine or tryptophan. Each record gives: clone size, V gene, D gene, J gene, CDR3 length, CDR3 DNA, CDR3 protein. A D gene is named only where the DNA matches it firmly. Clone sizes are given selectively: once, few, many, or a class where the clone is expanded.

abundance: -
v_gene: TRBV5-1
d_gene: TRBD1
j_gene: TRBJ1-2
len: 13
CDR3nt: TGCGCCAGCAGTCCTGGACAGGCGTATGGCTACACCTTC
CDR3aa: CASSPGQAYGYTF

abundance: -
v_gene: TRBV19
d_gene: -
j_gene: TRBJ1-1
len: 12
CDR3nt: TGTGCCAGTAGGGCCGAGGGTAGTGAAGCTTTCTTT
CDR3aa: CASRAEGSEAFF

abundance: -
v_gene: TRBV20-1
d_gene: -
j_gene: TRBJ2-7
len: 14
CDR3nt: TGCAGTGCTAGTAAACAGGGAATTTCCTACGAGCAGTACTTC
CDR3aa: CSASKQGISYEQYF

abundance: -
v_gene: TRBV5-6
d_gene: -
j_gene: TRBJ1-2
len: 12
CDR3nt: TGTGCCAGCAGCTATGGAGATTATGGCTACACCTTC
CDR3aa: CASSYGDYGYTF

abundance: -
v_gene: TRBV19
d_gene: -
j_gene: TRBJ1-1
len: 14
CDR3nt: TGTGCCAGTAGTATAGCAGGGCCGCGGACTGAAGCTTTCTTT
CDR3aa: CASSIAGPRTEAFF

abundance: -
v_gene: TRBV10-3
d_gene: -
j_gene: TRBJ1-1
len: 16
CDR3nt: TGTGCCATCAGTGAGTCAGGAGGAGGGATGAACACTGAAGCTTTCTTT
CDR3aa: CAISESGGGMNTEAFF

abundance: -
v_gene: TRBV6-5
d_gene: TRBD1
j_gene: TRBJ2-2
len: 15
CDR3nt: TGTGCCAGCAGAACCGGGACAGGGTTGGCCGGGGAGCTGTTTTTT
CDR3aa: CASRTGTGLAGELFF

abundance: -
v_gene: TRBV5-1
d_gene: -
j_gene: TRBJ1-4
len: 14
CDR3nt: TGCGCCAGCAGCAGACGTTGGGGAGAAGAAAAACTGTTTTTT
CDR3aa: CASSRRWGEEKLFF

abundance: -
v_gene: TRBV3-1/TRBV3-2
d_gene: -
j_gene: TRBJ1-1
len: 14
CDR3nt: TGTGCCAGCAGCCCCGGGGGTCTGCACACTGAAGCTTTCTTT
CDR3aa: CASSPGGLHTEAFF

abundance: -
v_gene: TRBV27
d_gene: TRBD1
j_gene: TRBJ2-1
len: 14
CDR3nt: TGTGCCAGCGCCGACAGGGGGCCTAACAATGAGCAGTTCTTC
CDR3aa: CASADRGPNNEQFF

abundance: -
v_gene: TRBV6-5
d_gene: TRBD1
j_gene: TRBJ1-6
len: 14
CDR3nt: TGTGCCAGCACTATAGACAGGGGGAATTCACCCCTCCACTTT
CDR3aa: CASTIDRGNSPLHF

abundance: -
v_gene: TRBV14
d_gene: -
j_gene: TRBJ1-2
len: 12
CDR3nt: TGTGCCAGCAGCCAAGATCGGGTGGGCTACACCTTC
CDR3aa: CASSQDRVGYTF

abundance: once
v_gene: TRBV6-5
d_gene: -
j_gene: TRBJ1-6
len: 13
CDR3nt: TGTGCCAGCAGTTTCCCGACGGCTCAGGTCCTCCACTTT
CDR3aa: CASSFPTAQVLHF

abundance: few
v_gene: TRBV3-1/TRBV3-2
d_gene: TRBD1
j_gene: TRBJ1-1
len: 12
CDR3nt: TGTGCCAGCAGACAGGGGGACACTGAAGCTTTCTTT
CDR3aa: CASRQGDTEAFF

abundance: -
v_gene: TRBV28
d_gene: -
j_gene: TRBJ1-2
len: 13
CDR3nt: TGTGCCAGCAGGGACAGCACGTTCTATGGCTACACCTTC
CDR3aa: CASRDSTFYGYTF

abundance: -
v_gene: TRBV6-4
d_gene: -
j_gene: TRBJ1-6
len: 13
CDR3nt: TGTGCCAGCAGTGACGAGGAAGGGGCACCCCTCCACTTT
CDR3aa: CASSDEEGAPLHF

abundance: -
v_gene: TRBV19
d_gene: -
j_gene: TRBJ2-3
len: 14
CDR3nt: TGTGCCAGTAGTACATCCGGGTCCACAGATACGCAGTATTTT
CDR3aa: CASSTSGSTDTQYF

abundance: few
v_gene: TRBV7-2
d_gene: -
j_gene: TRBJ2-1
len: 15
CDR3nt: TGTGCCAGCAGCTTAGCGATGGTCCGAGCGGGTGAGCAGTTCTTC
CDR3aa: CASSLAMVRAGEQFF

abundance: once
v_gene: TRBV9
d_gene: TRBD2
j_gene: TRBJ2-5
len: 15
CDR3nt: TGTGCCAGCAGCGTCTCGGGGGGGCTCTCAGAGACCCAGTACTTC
CDR3aa: CASSVSGGLSETQYF

abundance: -
v_gene: TRBV28
d_gene: TRBD1
j_gene: TRBJ1-2
len: 18
CDR3nt: TGTGCCAGCAGTTTCTACGGACAGGGGTCCCTAGATGGCTATGGCTACACCTTC
CDR3aa: CASSFYGQGSLDGYGYTF

abundance: -
v_gene: TRBV19
d_gene: TRBD1
j_gene: TRBJ1-5
len: 17
CDR3nt: TGTGCCAGTAGTGTGTATCGGGACAGGGGGCTAGGGCAGCCCCAGCATTTT
CDR3aa: CASSVYRDRGLGQPQHF

abundance: -
v_gene: TRBV29-1
d_gene: TRBD1
j_gene: TRBJ2-1
len: 14
CDR3nt: TGCAGCGTTGAGACAGGGGGCGACTACAATGAGCAGTTCTTC
CDR3aa: CSVETGGDYNEQFF

abundance: -
v_gene: TRBV28
d_gene: TRBD1
j_gene: TRBJ1-4
len: 14
CDR3nt: TGTGCCAGCAAGCCAGGGGGCAGGGATGAAAAACTGTTTTTT
CDR3aa: CASKPGGRDEKLFF

abundance: -
v_gene: TRBV3-1/TRBV3-2
d_gene: -
j_gene: TRBJ2-3
len: 15
CDR3nt: TGTGCCAGCAGCCAAGGGGTTAGCGGCACAGATACGCAGTATTTT
CDR3aa: CASSQGVSGTDTQYF

abundance: -
v_gene: TRBV18
d_gene: TRBD2
j_gene: TRBJ2-3
len: 16
CDR3nt: TGTGCCAGCTCACCACCCGGGACTAGCGTTACAGATACGCAGTATTTT
CDR3aa: CASSPPGTSVTDTQYF

abundance: -
v_gene: TRBV6-5
d_gene: -
j_gene: TRBJ1-2
len: 15
CDR3nt: TGTGCCAGCAGTCAAACGCAGGGACAAAGCTATGGCTACACCTTC
CDR3aa: CASSQTQGQSYGYTF

abundance: once
v_gene: TRBV6-5
d_gene: TRBD1
j_gene: TRBJ1-1
len: 14
CDR3nt: TGTGCCAGCAGTAATACAGGGGAGGCCCCCGGCGCTTTCTTT
CDR3aa: CASSNTGEAPGAFF

abundance: -
v_gene: TRBV27
d_gene: TRBD1
j_gene: TRBJ1-1
len: 14
CDR3nt: TGTGCCAGCAGGCGGACAGGGGAGAACACTGAAGCTTTCTTT
CDR3aa: CASRRTGENTEAFF

abundance: -
v_gene: TRBV7-6
d_gene: -
j_gene: TRBJ1-1
len: 17
CDR3nt: TGTGCCAGCAGCCCCTCGTTCGGCAGGGTCGAGTACACTGAAGCTTTCTTT
CDR3aa: CASSPSFGRVEYTEAFF

abundance: -
v_gene: TRBV4-2
d_gene: -
j_gene: TRBJ2-7
len: 13
CDR3nt: TGTGCCAGCAGCTCCGACGGAGCCTACGAGCAGTACTTC
CDR3aa: CASSSDGAYEQYF

abundance: few
v_gene: TRBV7-3
d_gene: TRBD2
j_gene: TRBJ2-1
len: 12
CDR3nt: TGTGCCAGCAGCTTACGAGGACTAGAGGTGTTCTTC
CDR3aa: CASSLRGLEVFF

abundance: -
v_gene: TRBV5-1
d_gene: -
j_gene: TRBJ1-2
len: 13
CDR3nt: TGCGCCAGCAGCAGGCAGGGATGGGAAGGCTACACCTTC
CDR3aa: CASSRQGWEGYTF

abundance: -
v_gene: TRBV5-1
d_gene: TRBD1
j_gene: TRBJ1-3
len: 19
CDR3nt: TGCGCCAGCAGCTTTCTCGGGACAGGGGGACCAAGCTCTGGAAACACCATATATTTT
CDR3aa: CASSFLGTGGPSSGNTIYF

abundance: -
v_gene: TRBV18
d_gene: -
j_gene: TRBJ2-1
len: 13
CDR3nt: TGTGCCAGCTCACCATCCCGGGAACGGGAGCAGTTCTTC
CDR3aa: CASSPSREREQFF

abundance: few
v_gene: TRBV30
d_gene: TRBD1
j_gene: TRBJ1-2
len: 15
CDR3nt: TGTGCCTGGAGTCCCGGCGGACAGGGACCCTATGGCTACACCTTC
CDR3aa: CAWSPGGQGPYGYTF

abundance: -
v_gene: TRBV15
d_gene: -
j_gene: TRBJ1-5
len: 13
CDR3nt: TGTGCCACCAGCAGAGGGAGCGATCAGCCCCAGCATTTT
CDR3aa: CATSRGSDQPQHF

abundance: -
v_gene: TRBV18
d_gene: -
j_gene: TRBJ2-4
len: 14
CDR3nt: TGTGCCAGCTCACCCGGGGCAGGGGAAAACATTCAGTACTTC
CDR3aa: CASSPGAGENIQYF

abundance: -
v_gene: TRBV18
d_gene: TRBD1
j_gene: TRBJ1-5
len: 15
CDR3nt: TGTGCCAGCTCTCAAGGGACAGGCAGCAATCAGCCCCAGCATTTT
CDR3aa: CASSQGTGSNQPQHF

abundance: -
v_gene: TRBV6-6
d_gene: -
j_gene: TRBJ1-5
len: 16
CDR3nt: TGTGCCAGCAGCCGAGGCCCTGGTGATAGCAATCAGCCCCAGCATTTT
CDR3aa: CASSRGPGDSNQPQHF

abundance: -
v_gene: TRBV10-3
d_gene: -
j_gene: TRBJ2-3
len: 15
CDR3nt: TGTGCCATCAGTGAGGGCAGGAAGGACACAGATACGCAGTATTTT
CDR3aa: CAISEGRKDTDTQYF

abundance: -
v_gene: TRBV9
d_gene: TRBD1
j_gene: TRBJ1-5
len: 15
CDR3nt: TGTGCCAGCAGCCCCGGACAGGGGAACTATCAGCCCCAGCATTTT
CDR3aa: CASSPGQGNYQPQHF

abundance: -
v_gene: TRBV6-5
d_gene: -
j_gene: TRBJ1-2
len: 12
CDR3nt: TGTGCCAGCAGGACAGATAACTATGGCTACACCTTC
CDR3aa: CASRTDNYGYTF

abundance: -
v_gene: TRBV6-1
d_gene: -
j_gene: TRBJ1-6
len: 15
CDR3nt: TGTGCCAGCAGTGAAGGGCAGATCCTAGGTTCACCCCTCCACTTT
CDR3aa: CASSEGQILGSPLHF

abundance: -
v_gene: TRBV11-2
d_gene: TRBD1
j_gene: TRBJ2-7
len: 13
CDR3nt: TGTGCCAGCAGCTACGGGACAGGCTACGAGCAGTACTTC
CDR3aa: CASSYGTGYEQYF

abundance: -
v_gene: TRBV5-4
d_gene: TRBD1
j_gene: TRBJ1-2
len: 15
CDR3nt: TGTGCCAGCAGCTTGGGGGACAGGCCGGACTATGGCTACACCTTC
CDR3aa: CASSLGDRPDYGYTF

abundance: once
v_gene: TRBV9
d_gene: -
j_gene: TRBJ1-1
len: 13
CDR3nt: TGTGCCAGCAGCGTAGAAAGGAGCACTGAAGCTTTCTTT
CDR3aa: CASSVERSTEAFF

abundance: -
v_gene: TRBV9
d_gene: TRBD1
j_gene: TRBJ2-1
len: 15
CDR3nt: TGTGCCAGCAGCGTAGTAGGGACAGGGGGATATGAGCAGTTCTTC
CDR3aa: CASSVVGTGGYEQFF

abundance: large
v_gene: TRBV11-3
d_gene: -
j_gene: TRBJ2-3
len: 13
CDR3nt: TGTGCCAGCAGCCTCCCGGGGTCAGATACGCAGTATTTT
CDR3aa: CASSLPGSDTQYF

abundance: -
v_gene: TRBV12-3/TRBV12-4
d_gene: TRBD1
j_gene: TRBJ1-1
len: 13
CDR3nt: TGTGCCAGCAGTTTCGACAGGGGTCCTGAAGCTTTCTTT
CDR3aa: CASSFDRGPEAFF

abundance: -
v_gene: TRBV7-9
d_gene: TRBD1
j_gene: TRBJ1-1
len: 14
CDR3nt: TGTGCCAGCAGCGAATGGACAGGGGACACTGAAGCTTTCTTT
CDR3aa: CASSEWTGDTEAFF

abundance: -
v_gene: TRBV10-3
d_gene: -
j_gene: TRBJ1-2
len: 14
CDR3nt: TGTGCCATCAGTGACCACAGTCGAAACTATGGCTACACCTTC
CDR3aa: CAISDHSRNYGYTF

abundance: once
v_gene: TRBV5-4
d_gene: -
j_gene: TRBJ2-2
len: 13
CDR3nt: TGTGCCAGCAGCGTTCAGGGGTCCGGGGAGCTGTTTTTT
CDR3aa: CASSVQGSGELFF

abundance: -
v_gene: TRBV6-2/TRBV6-3
d_gene: -
j_gene: TRBJ1-1
len: 13
CDR3nt: TGTGCCAGCAGCCCCAATCACAGGGCTGAAGCTTTCTTT
CDR3aa: CASSPNHRAEAFF

abundance: -
v_gene: TRBV28
d_gene: TRBD1
j_gene: TRBJ1-6
len: 20
CDR3nt: TGTGCCAGCAGTTCTATGACAGGGCGCTGGTCGAGCTCCTATAATTCACCCCTCCACTTT
CDR3aa: CASSSMTGRWSSSYNSPLHF

abundance: few
v_gene: TRBV6-5
d_gene: TRBD1
j_gene: TRBJ1-6
len: 14
CDR3nt: TGTGCCAGCAGCCGACAGGGAATTAATTCACCCCTCCACTTT
CDR3aa: CASSRQGINSPLHF

abundance: -
v_gene: TRBV5-6
d_gene: TRBD1
j_gene: TRBJ1-5
len: 15
CDR3nt: TGTGCCAGCAGCTTGGCCGGGACAGGGGGTCAGCCCCAGCATTTT
CDR3aa: CASSLAGTGGQPQHF